What follows are 16 T cell receptor beta chains derived from one specimen sequenced in a study of blood T cell repertoires in COVID-19. Generated by immunoSEQ multiplex PCR, the TCRdb table keeps only in-frame clones and is missing some. Of around 47,000 clones listed, roughly 70% are singletons. The sequenced sample consisted of peripheral blood. The receptor source for this set is an elderly man with acute or convalescent COVID-19.

Only one count was recorded for this clone. The chain uses TRBV5-1 and TRBJ1-4; 8 nucleotides agree with TRBD1. The CDR3 has 15 residues. Looked up from germline, CDR1 is SGHRS and CDR2 is YFSETQ. V shed 4 bases and J 8 bases; nucleotides not matched to a gene: 10. The CDR3 nucleotides read TGCGCCAGCAGCCGAGACAGGGGAGCAATCGAAAAACTGTTTTTT. Amino acids: CASSRDRGAIEKLFF.

J is TRBJ2-3 and V is TRBV18; TRBD2 matches 8 bases. Germline V lookup: CDR1 KGHSH, CDR2 LQKENI. The CDR3 length is 16 residues. After removal of 2 bases from V and 1 base from J, the junction contained 5 bases not matched to a gene. The CDR3 coding sequence is TGTGCCAGCTCACCAATTCTAGCGGGTCGCACAGATACGCAGTATTTT. Translation gives CASSPILAGRTDTQYF.

The V call is TRBV24-1, the J call TRBJ1-2; D unclear. The ends were cut back, 1 base at V and 1 base at J, with 9 bases in the middle. The CDR3 covers 15 residues. Germline lookup yields CDR1 KGHDR and CDR2 SFDVKD. The DNA of the CDR3 is TGTGCCACCAGTGATTTTGGGCAGCATAACTATGGCTACACCTTC. It codes for CATSDFGQHNYGYTF.

The J gene is TRBJ1-4, the V gene TRBV5-5; TRBD1 is a possible D gene (5 bases). V dropped 2 bases and J dropped 4 bases, with 12 bases sitting between them. The CDR3 runs to 15 residues. Germline V CDR1 and CDR2: SGHKS, YYEKEE (reference sequence). In DNA, the CDR3 is TGTGCCAGCAGCTTAAGGGGCAGCCTTAATGAAAAACTGTTTTTT. It encodes CASSLRGSLNEKLFF.

The gene calls are TRBV11-2 and TRBJ2-5; no definite D call. There are 16 residues in the CDR3. Trimming left V 5 bases short and J 7 bases short, with 23 bases between. CDR1 is SGHAT, CDR2 FQNNGV, per germline. CDR3 nucleotides: TGTGCCAGCAGCCCATTCCTCATAGGTGTACCAGGGACCCAGTACTTC. It encodes CASSPFLIGVPGTQYF.

The rearrangement uses TRBV7-8 and TRBJ2-2; 10 bases are a match to TRBD1. This CDR3 is built from 16 residues. CDR1 SGHVS and CDR2 FQNEAQ come from the germline V gene. V shed 1 base, J shed 4 bases, and the junction held 3 bases outside the gene matches. The CDR3 DNA sequence: TGTGCCAGCAGCTTAGATGGGACAGGGGTCACCGGGGAGCTGTTTTTT. Translating it yields CASSLDGTGVTGELFF. The full variable domain, completed using reference TRBV7-8 and TRBJ2-2, is GAGVSQSPRYKVAKRGQDVALRCDPISGHVSLFWYQQALGQGPEFLTYFQNEAQLDKSGLPSDRFFAERPEGSVSTLKIQRTQQEDSAVYLCASSLDGTGVTGELFFGEGSRLTVL.

CDR3 bases: TGTGCCAGCAGCCCGCCCGGACAGGGTGGAACTGAAGCTTTCTTT. It translates to CASSPPGQGGTEAFF. The V gene is TRBV3-1 (or the pseudogene TRBV3-2), the J gene TRBJ1-1; TRBD1 agrees at 8 bases. Germline values: CDR1 LGHDT, CDR2 YNNKEL (reference sequence). V was clipped by 4 bases and J by 5 bases; unmatched bases: 9. The CDR3 covers 15 residues.

V usage is TRBV9 and J usage is TRBJ1-1; no definite D call. The CDR3 runs 15 residues. Trimming took off 2 bases at V and 4 bases at J, with 15 bases between the two ends. Per the germline V gene, CDR1 is SGDLS and CDR2 is YYNGEE. CDR3 coding DNA: TGTGCCAGCAGCGTCCCCTGGACGCGGGGCACTGAAGCTTTCTTT. Translated, it gives CASSVPWTRGTEAFF.

A few counts support this clone. The chain has TRBV3-1 (or the pseudogene TRBV3-2) and TRBJ1-3; possible D gene TRBD1, 5 bases. Germline-derived CDR1 and CDR2 are LGHDT and YNNKEL (reference sequence). The CDR3 totals 14 residues. The V end lost 1 base, the J end lost 3 bases, and 7 bases lay between the germline ends. This chain's CDR3 is CASSQVGVGNTIYF. The CDR3 coding sequence is TGTGCCAGCAGCCAAGTAGGGGTTGGAAACACCATATATTTT.

The CDR3 region is CASSPGLAGEGQETQYF. For the CDR3, the DNA is TGCGCCAGCAGCCCTGGACTAGCGGGAGAGGGGCAAGAGACCCAGTACTTC. The chain recombines TRBV5-1 with TRBJ2-5, with 13 bases fitting TRBD2. The ends lost 4 bases at V and 2 bases at J; junction bases unmatched: 8. The length of the CDR3 is 17 residues. The germline gives CDR1 SGHRS, CDR2 YFSETQ.

This clone was seen more than once but under ten times. The J gene is TRBJ1-6, the V gene TRBV6-6, with 7 bases lining up with TRBD1. With 3 bases clipped from V and 8 bases from J, the junction kept 7 bases outside the gene matches. This CDR3 region has 15 residues. Germline V CDR1 and CDR2: MNHNY, SVGAGI (reference sequence). CDR3: CASSYRGQRDSPLHF. The CDR3, as DNA: TGTGCCAGCAGTTATAGGGGACAGCGAGATTCACCCCTCCACTTT.

The chain joins TRBV3-1 (or the pseudogene TRBV3-2) to TRBJ2-7; possible D gene TRBD2, 5 bases. With 5 bases removed from V and 3 bases from J, the gap between germline ends came to 8 bases. The CDR3 is made up of 12 amino acids. Germline V lookup: CDR1 LGHDT, CDR2 YNNKEL (reference sequence). The CDR3, as DNA: TGTGCCAGCAGCTACGGGGTCTACGAGCAGTACTTC. This gives the protein CASSYGVYEQYF.

The V and J genes are TRBV18 and TRBJ1-2; TRBD1 might be the D (6 bases). Germline CDR1 and CDR2: KGHSH and LQKENI. Trimming shortened V by 6 bases and J by 0 bases, and 26 bases separated the two germline ends. The CDR3 is 19 residues long. The CDR3 loop reads CASSLVVPGKGEPNYGYTF. The CDR3 DNA reads TGTGCCAGCTCGCTAGTGGTCCCCGGGAAGGGGGAACCTAACTATGGCTACACCTTC.

V gene TRBV25-1 combines with J gene TRBJ2-3; D ambiguous. There are 12 residues in the CDR3. Germline CDR1 is MGHDK and CDR2 is SYGVNS. Trimming pared 2 bases from V and 7 bases from J, leaving 7 bases between. This chain's CDR3 is CASSEHGYTQYF. CDR3 in DNA: TGTGCCAGCAGTGAACACGGGTATACGCAGTATTTT. Together with reference TRBV25-1 and TRBJ2-3, the CDR3 gives the full variable domain: EADIYQTPRYLVIGTGKKITLECSQTMGHDKMYWYQQDPGMELHLIHYSYGVNSTEKGDLSSESTVSRIRTEHFPLTLESARPSHTSQYLCASSEHGYTQYFGPGTRLTVL.

The V and J genes are TRBV11-2 and TRBJ2-1; a weak D match, TRBD1 (5 bases). The V gene lost 1 base and the J gene lost 7 bases, with 8 bases spanning the gap. The CDR3 loop spans 13 amino acids. Per germline, CDR1 SGHAT and CDR2 FQNNGV. CDR3 nucleotides: TGTGCCAGCAGCTTAGGGGGCCCGAATGAGCAGTTCTTC. It codes for CASSLGGPNEQFF.

The rearrangement joins TRBV5-4 to TRBJ2-7, with 10 bases matching TRBD2. Germline assignment: CDR1 SGHNT and CDR2 YYREEE (reference sequence). V lost 3 bases, J lost 3 bases, and 6 bases stayed unmatched. The CDR3 totals 15 residues. The CDR3: CASSYSGGLNYEQYF. CDR3 nucleotide sequence: TGTGCCAGCAGCTATAGCGGGGGGCTAAACTACGAGCAGTACTTC.